The sample holds many counts of the clone carrying this T cell receptor (beta chain). Its antigen is undetermined. The CDR3 is made up of 14 amino acids. V was pared by 6 bases and J by 0 bases, with 9 bases between. The germline V gene encodes CDR1 SEHNR and CDR2 FQNEAQ (reference sequence). Ineligible for inclusion were patients with other autoimmune diseases, uncontrolled infections, pregnancy or lactation. The data were taken from a study of Graves' ophthalmopathy and Graves' hyperthyroidism. The study's findings and limits: Blood samples also showed most expanded thyroid clonotypes exceeding 0.001 frequency.

Investigators amplified TCR beta CDR3 regions from RNA transcripts. RT-PCR was first run with HTBI primers, then multiplex PCR in a second round. TCRdb itself ran the multiplex PCR reads through MiXCR, one entry per CDR3 protein. The table includes more than 550,000 distinct CDR3 sequences, about 38% detected once. The J gene is TRBJ1-3, the V gene TRBV7-9; D possibly corresponds to TRBD1 (5 bases). What was sequenced was peripheral blood. The receptor's source is an adult man with Graves' ophthalmopathy. CDR3 DNA: TGTGCCAGCAGTTCTAGGGGCTCTGGAAACACCATATATTTT. Translation: CASSSRGSGNTIYF.